This entry lists 24 T cell receptor beta chains sequenced from one sample in a study of shared clonotypes between healthy human individuals. Sequenced by immunoSEQ multiplex PCR; TCRdb stores in-frame clones only, minus some. In the table there are about 690,000 clones, about 90% of which are singletons. Sequenced sample: memory CD8+ T cells from PBMCs. The subset here: CD45RO+ cells pooled with CCR7-negative TemRA cells. These receptors were obtained from a man younger than 35 in good health. Some clones in this sample may be carry-over from other donors' samples.

This rearrangement joins TRBV19 to TRBJ2-2; D not certain. This CDR3 contains 13 residues. Trimming cost V 5 bases and J 5 bases, with 9 bases left between them. CDR1 and CDR2 (germline): LNHDA, SQIVND (reference sequence). DNA for the CDR3: TGTGCCAGTAGTCAGGACCTAACCGGGGAGCTGTTTTTT. Translation gives CASSQDLTGELFF.

This sequence joins TRBV19 and TRBJ2-1; perhaps TRBD2 as D (5 bases). This CDR3 spans 13 amino acids. V lost 6 bases and J 4 bases, leaving 10 bases between the germline ends. Germline V gene data show CDR1 as LNHDA and CDR2 as SQIVND (reference sequence). The CDR3 DNA sequence: TGTGCCAGTAGACTAGGACGGTACAATGAGCAGTTCTTC. Translated: CASRLGRYNEQFF.

On this clone: This sample includes further DNA sequences coding for the same CDR3. V gene TRBV15 combines with J gene TRBJ1-1; D not resolved. The CDR3 contains 12 residues. The V end was cut by 0 bases, the J end by 7 bases, with 6 bases between. Germline lookup yields CDR1 LNHNV and CDR2 YYDKDF (reference sequence). The CDR3: CATSRDSLEAFF. CDR3 nucleotide sequence: TGTGCCACCAGCAGAGACAGCCTTGAAGCTTTCTTT.

This rearrangement joins TRBV11-3 to TRBJ2-5; 7 bases are shared with TRBD1. This CDR3 region has 14 residues. The junction had 7 bases not matched to a gene; V was cut back by 5 bases and J by 4 bases. Germline values: CDR1 SGHNT, CDR2 YENEEA. This CDR3 reads CASSTRDSSETQYF. The CDR3, as DNA: TGTGCCAGCAGCACGAGGGACAGTTCAGAGACCCAGTACTTC.

The V gene is TRBV28, the J gene TRBJ2-1; 11 positions agree with TRBD2. CDR1 MDHEN and CDR2 SYDVKM come from the germline V gene. There are 16 residues in the CDR3. V shed 4 bases, J shed 3 bases, and the junction held 5 bases outside the gene matches. The CDR3: CASSYRLAGLYNEQFF. The CDR3, as DNA: TGTGCCAGCAGTTATCGACTAGCGGGACTCTACAATGAGCAGTTCTTC.

The V gene is TRBV2, the J gene TRBJ2-5; the match to TRBD2 covers 12 bases. This CDR3 is 16 amino acids long. Germline values: CDR1 SNHLY, CDR2 FYNNEI. With V trimmed by 6 bases and J by 5 bases, 10 bases remained unmatched. The CDR3: CASSDPPSGRGETQYF. In nucleotides, the CDR3 is TGTGCCAGCAGCGACCCCCCTAGCGGGAGGGGGGAGACCCAGTACTTC.

The chain joins TRBV28 to TRBJ2-1, with D unresolved. V was cut by 6 bases and J by 4 bases, with 7 bases left in between. The CDR3 has 12 amino acids. Germline values: CDR1 MDHEN, CDR2 SYDVKM. CDR3 protein: CASSQRYNEQFF. CDR3 nucleotide sequence: TGTGCCAGCAGCCAAAGATACAATGAGCAGTTCTTC.

The V call is TRBV9, the J call TRBJ2-3, with 13 bases identical to TRBD2. The CDR3 is 19 amino acids. CDR1 SGDLS and CDR2 YYNGEE come from the germline V gene. J gave up 2 bases and V 0 bases, and 9 bases lay outside the gene matches. The CDR3 DNA sequence: TGTGCCAGCAGCGTAGGCCTTGGACTAGCGGGAGACCTCACAGATACGCAGTATTTT. It yields the protein CASSVGLGLAGDLTDTQYF.

The V call is TRBV14, the J call TRBJ2-2; D may be TRBD1 (6 bases). V lost 0 bases to trimming and J lost 3 bases, with 8 bases between them. Germline assignment: CDR1 SGHDN and CDR2 FVKESK. CDR3 length: 15 amino acids. The CDR3 DNA reads TGTGCCAGCAGCCAAGACAGGGGATACACCGGGGAGCTGTTTTTT. Its translation: CASSQDRGYTGELFF.

V and J are TRBV6-5 and TRBJ2-7; no reliable D call. The CDR3 length is 16 residues. CDR1 MNHEY and CDR2 SVGAGI come from the germline V gene. V lost 0 bases to trimming and J lost 3 bases, with 15 bases between them. The CDR3 here is CASSYSGGFRVYEQYF. CDR3 bases: TGTGCCAGCAGTTACTCGGGTGGGTTCCGTGTCTACGAGCAGTACTTC.

The chain uses TRBV6-5 and TRBJ1-1, with D perhaps TRBD1 (5 bases). V was shortened by 4 bases and J by 0 bases, with 9 bases between the two germline ends. Germline V gene sequence: CDR1 MNHEY, CDR2 SVGAGI. This CDR3 has 14 residues. The chain's CDR3 is CASSWMGVNTEAFF. CDR3 DNA sequence: TGTGCCAGCAGTTGGATGGGGGTGAACACTGAAGCTTTCTTT.

This chain links TRBV27 with TRBJ1-5; 7 bases are a match to TRBD1. The V gene end was trimmed by 0 bases and the J gene end by 6 bases; junction bases not matched to a gene: 2. Germline V gene sequence: CDR1 MNHEY, CDR2 SMNVEV (reference sequence). The CDR3 spans 14 residues. The CDR3 DNA reads as TGTGCCAGCAGTTTATCGACAGGGCTTCAGCCCCAGCATTTT. Protein: CASSLSTGLQPQHF.

The chain employs TRBV7-9 and TRBJ2-5, with D unresolved. Trimming removed 5 bases from V and 5 bases from J, with 12 bases in between. The germline CDR1 and CDR2 sequences are SEHNR and FQNEAQ (reference sequence). The CDR3 totals 13 residues. The CDR3 reads CASSPESIETQYF. The CDR3 bases are TGTGCCAGCAGCCCGGAAAGCATTGAGACCCAGTACTTC.

This clone was observed once. The gene calls are TRBV9 and TRBJ2-7, with D perhaps TRBD1 (7 bases). CDR3 length: 13 residues. CDR1 and CDR2 (germline): SGDLS, YYNGEE. Trimming removed 4 bases at V and 5 bases at J, with 13 bases between. As DNA, the CDR3 is TGTGCCAGCAGCAGGGGCAGGGGGGACGAGCAGTACTTC. It yields the protein CASSRGRGDEQYF.

The chain employs TRBV27 and TRBJ1-1; weak D call: TRBD1 (5 bases). The V end lost 11 bases, the J end lost 6 bases, and 13 bases lay between the germline ends. This CDR3 is built from 11 residues. CDR1 and CDR2 (germline): MNHEY, SMNVEV (reference sequence). Here the CDR3 DNA reads TGTGCCTCGGGCTGGGGGGCTGAAGCTTTCTTT. It specifies CASGWGAEAFF.

The rearrangement joins TRBV27 to TRBJ2-1; D is ambiguous. Trimming left V 6 bases short and J 5 bases short, with 8 bases between. CDR3 length: 12 amino acids. Germline V lookup: CDR1 MNHEY, CDR2 SMNVEV (reference sequence). DNA of the CDR3: TGTGCCAGCAGCGCCGGTAACAATGAGCAGTTCTTC. It codes for CASSAGNNEQFF.

This chain connects TRBV9 to TRBJ2-7; D is ambiguous. The CDR3 is made up of 16 amino acids. CDR1 and CDR2 (germline): SGDLS, YYNGEE. Trimming cost V 0 bases and J 5 bases, with 18 bases left between them. CDR3 coding DNA: TGTGCCAGCAGCGTAGGTAGCAAAGCCCTACGGGACGAGCAGTACTTC. Its translation: CASSVGSKALRDEQYF.

The chain is built from TRBV27 and TRBJ1-4; 9 nucleotides agree with TRBD1. The CDR3 has 16 amino acids. V lost 5 bases, J lost 8 bases, and 12 bases stayed unmatched. Per germline, CDR1 MNHEY and CDR2 SMNVEV (reference sequence). The CDR3 DNA is TGTGCCAGCAGTGCCCACCAGACAGGGGGAGGGGAAAAACTGTTTTTT. This codes for CASSAHQTGGGEKLFF. Based on the CDR3 plus reference TRBV27 and TRBJ1-4, the full variable domain is EAQVTQNPRYLITVTGKKLTVTCSQNMNHEYMSWYRQDPGLGLRQIYYSMNVEVTDKGDVPEGYKVSRKEKRNFPLILESPSPNQTSLYFCASSAHQTGGGEKLFFGSGTQLSVL.

The chain employs TRBV5-1 and TRBJ2-3; D is perhaps TRBD2 (6 bases). Germline V lookup: CDR1 SGHRS, CDR2 YFSETQ. CDR3 length: 16 residues. Trimming left V 4 bases short and J 2 bases short, with 17 bases between. The CDR3: CASSTRLEGATDTQYF. The CDR3 DNA is TGCGCCAGCAGCACAAGACTAGAAGGGGCCACAGATACGCAGTATTTT.

A word on this clone: At the DNA level, this CDR3 is encoded by other sequences in the same sample as well. The chain is built from TRBV9 and TRBJ2-7, with TRBD2 identical over 11 bases. J lost 1 base, V lost 4 bases, and 4 bases had no gene match. Germline V CDR1 and CDR2: SGDLS, YYNGEE. CDR3 length equals 15 residues. The CDR3 DNA sequence: TGTGCCAGCAGCCCCGGGACTAGCGGATCCTACGAGCAGTACTTC. Translation: CASSPGTSGSYEQYF.

The chain links TRBV11-2 to TRBJ2-7; D is undetermined. The CDR3 covers 15 residues. Germline CDR1 reads SGHAT; CDR2 reads FQNNGV. V was clipped by 5 bases and J by 4 bases, with 18 bases between them. CDR3 region: CASSRWTDVNYEQYF. The CDR3 coding sequence is TGTGCCAGCAGCCGGTGGACGGACGTGAATTACGAGCAGTACTTC.

A single count supports this clone. This chain links TRBV11-2 with TRBJ2-5; a possible D gene is TRBD1 (6 bases). CDR1 is SGHAT and CDR2 is FQNNGV in the germline V gene. This CDR3 is 14 amino acids long. The germline V and J ends were trimmed by 4 bases and 2 bases, with 11 bases remaining between them. The CDR3 coding sequence is TGTGCCAGCAGCTGGCAACAGGGACAAGAGACCCAGTACTTC. It codes for CASSWQQGQETQYF.

J is TRBJ1-3 and V is TRBV4-1; no firm D call. The CDR3 is 15 amino acids. Trimming took 3 bases from V and 8 from J, leaving 17 bases between them. CDR1 is MGHRA and CDR2 is YSYEKL in the germline V gene. The CDR3 coding sequence is TGCGCCAGCAGCCATTACGTGGGGAATATAGACACCATATATTTT. Translated: CASSHYVGNIDTIYF.

The J gene is TRBJ2-5, the V gene TRBV7-9; no reliable D call. The CDR3 runs to 13 residues. Trimming shortened V by 4 bases and J by 3 bases, and 9 bases separated the two germline ends. In germline, CDR1 is SEHNR, CDR2 FQNEAQ (reference sequence). The CDR3: CASSSGSEETQYF. CDR3 bases: TGTGCCAGCAGCTCCGGGTCTGAAGAGACCCAGTACTTC.